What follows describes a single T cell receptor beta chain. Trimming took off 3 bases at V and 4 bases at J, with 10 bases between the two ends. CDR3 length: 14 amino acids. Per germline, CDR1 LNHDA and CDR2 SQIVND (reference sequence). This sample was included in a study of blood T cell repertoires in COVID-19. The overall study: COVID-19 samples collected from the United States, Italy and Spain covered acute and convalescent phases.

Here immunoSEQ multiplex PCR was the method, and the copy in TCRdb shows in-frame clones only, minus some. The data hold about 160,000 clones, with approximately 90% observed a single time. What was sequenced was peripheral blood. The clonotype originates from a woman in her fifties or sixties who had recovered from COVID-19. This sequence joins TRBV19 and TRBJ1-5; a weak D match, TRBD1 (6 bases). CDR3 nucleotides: TGTGCCAGTAGTATCTTGGACAGAAATCAGCCCCAGCATTTT. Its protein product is CASSILDRNQPQHF.